This entry features one T cell receptor beta chain sequence. It lacks a known antigen. No base-level quality is on record; no much larger clone is a single base apart. The collaborating institutions used their own protocols to collect whole blood in K2EDTA tubes. For TCRbeta analysis, collaborators shipped samples as frozen whole blood, isolated PBMCs, or DNA extracted from either of those sample types. The sample comes from a study of blood T cell repertoires in COVID-19 (dated by TCRdb to 2020 to 2021). A note on the overall study: The collaborator samples originated in the United States, Italy and Spain and spanned the acute and convalescent phases of COVID-19. Subjects who had been exposed to COVID-19, were actively infected with it, or had recovered from it provided the deeply sampled blood TCRbeta repertoires that made up the dataset. The samples were drawn from the first 160 participants of the ongoing ImmuneRACE study and from 1,200 or so subjects provided by 6 global collaborators. Nearly every sample came with metadata listing a de-identified subject ID, COVID-19 status, age in years and sex. Where available, HLA class I and class II types were obtained from metadata supplied by the sample provider rather than from assay-based typing. The prospective study material was composed of cDNA or gDNA derived from T cells, B-cell-depleted T cells, or PBMCs. A freely available public database, intended as a resource for researchers studying the immune response to SARS-CoV-2, is where the repertoires were released. The paper's findings and limits, for the study overall: The amount of clinical and demographic metadata varied by source and participant and was provided uncurated.

The CDR3 covers 15 residues, taking in both the cysteine and the phenylalanine. Only the CDR3 DNA is retained, 45 bases long and in frame from the first base. V is trimmed back by 5 bases and J by 1 base, and the junction contains 7 bases that no gene match accounts for. The CDR1 and CDR2 encoded by the germline V gene are MNHEY and SVGAGI. The immunoSEQ Assay, a bias-controlled multiplex PCR, was used to amplify TCRbeta CDR3 regions from genomic DNA. Per the original workflow: Within the assay, amplification of reference gene primers was used to estimate how many nucleated cells each sample contained. To quantify the absolute abundance of each unique TCRbeta CDR3 rearrangement, sequence reads were collapsed and filtered. For each sample, productive Simpson clonality was calculated as the square root of Simpson's diversity index over productive rearrangements. Not all clones reach the TCRdb copy of this immuneACCESS table, which keeps in-frame sequences only. Checked studies attribute under half of the gap to unresolved V genes and leave the rest unexplained. D and trimming were read from the DNA, whereas the V and J calls and clone size are those reported in that table. The sample table contains fewer than 50,000 clones; only one count was recorded for about 81% of them. The ten largest make up approximately 42% of the sample.

This clonotype was sampled from a man between 35 and 55 years old with active or convalescent COVID-19. The sequencing input was peripheral blood. The chain is made from TRBV6-5 and TRBJ1-2; TRBD1 fits 7 bases in the junction. The DNA sequence is as follows: TGTGCCAGCAGTCCACAGGGGCCGGATAACTATGGCTACACCTTC. This yields the protein CASSPQGPDNYGYTF.